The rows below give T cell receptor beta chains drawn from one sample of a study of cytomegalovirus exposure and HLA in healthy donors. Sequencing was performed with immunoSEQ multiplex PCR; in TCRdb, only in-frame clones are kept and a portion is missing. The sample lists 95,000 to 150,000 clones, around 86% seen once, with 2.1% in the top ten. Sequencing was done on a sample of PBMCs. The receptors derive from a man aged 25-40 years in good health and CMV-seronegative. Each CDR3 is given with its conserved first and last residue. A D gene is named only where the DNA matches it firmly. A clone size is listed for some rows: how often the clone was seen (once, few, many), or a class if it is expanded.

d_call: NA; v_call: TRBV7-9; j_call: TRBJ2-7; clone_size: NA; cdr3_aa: CASSPGHPYEQYF
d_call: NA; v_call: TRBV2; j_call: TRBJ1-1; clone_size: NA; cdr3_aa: CASSKTQNTEAFF
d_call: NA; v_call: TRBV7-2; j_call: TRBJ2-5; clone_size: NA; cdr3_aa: CASSPQEQETQYF
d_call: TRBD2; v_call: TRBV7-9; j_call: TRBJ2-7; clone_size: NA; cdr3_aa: CSSSSASGEMGEQYF
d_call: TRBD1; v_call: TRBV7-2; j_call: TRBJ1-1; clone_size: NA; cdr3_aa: CASKGQLNTEAFF
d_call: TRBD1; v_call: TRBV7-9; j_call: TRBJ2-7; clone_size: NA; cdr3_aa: CASSNSGRTGWAYEQYF
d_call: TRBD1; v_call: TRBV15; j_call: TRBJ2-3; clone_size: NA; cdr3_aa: CATTNRDSYTDTQYF
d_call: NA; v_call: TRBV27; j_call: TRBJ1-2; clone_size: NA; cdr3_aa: CASSFAGANYGYTF
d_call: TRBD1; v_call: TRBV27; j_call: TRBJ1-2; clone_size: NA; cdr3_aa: CASSSQDRGRTSNYGYTF
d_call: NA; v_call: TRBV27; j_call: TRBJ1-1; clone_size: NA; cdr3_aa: CASSTPGEEAFF
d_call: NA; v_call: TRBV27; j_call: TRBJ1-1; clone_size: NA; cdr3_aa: CASSNKTGLDTEAFF
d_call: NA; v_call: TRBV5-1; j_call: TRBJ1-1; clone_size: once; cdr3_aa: CASSFRGLGAQANTEAFF
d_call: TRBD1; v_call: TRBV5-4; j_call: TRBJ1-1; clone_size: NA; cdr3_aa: CASSPSTGIMNTEAFF
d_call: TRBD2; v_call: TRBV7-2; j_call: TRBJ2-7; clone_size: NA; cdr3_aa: CASSIGLAGGSYEQYF
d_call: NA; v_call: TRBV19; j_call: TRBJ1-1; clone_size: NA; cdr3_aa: CASSKRTEAFF
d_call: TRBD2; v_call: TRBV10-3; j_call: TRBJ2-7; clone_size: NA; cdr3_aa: CAISTSVTYEQYF
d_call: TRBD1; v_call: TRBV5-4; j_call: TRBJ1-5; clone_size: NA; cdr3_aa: CASSLVGTGYSNQPQHF
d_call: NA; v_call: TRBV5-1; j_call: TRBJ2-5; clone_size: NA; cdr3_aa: CASSSGTGQETQYF
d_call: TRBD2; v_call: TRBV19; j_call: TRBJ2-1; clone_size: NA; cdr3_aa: CASSIRTSGVNEQFF
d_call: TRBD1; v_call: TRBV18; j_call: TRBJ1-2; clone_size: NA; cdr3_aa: CASSPDRGSRGYTF
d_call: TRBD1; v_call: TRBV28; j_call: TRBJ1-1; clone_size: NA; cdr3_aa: CASSLSGDRNTEAFF
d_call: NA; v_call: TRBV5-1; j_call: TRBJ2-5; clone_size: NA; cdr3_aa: CASSLGLRETQYF
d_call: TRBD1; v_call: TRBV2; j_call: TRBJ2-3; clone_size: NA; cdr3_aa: CASTIQGSGDTQYF
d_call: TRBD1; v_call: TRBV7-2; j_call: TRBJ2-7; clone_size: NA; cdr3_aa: CASSSNRQGKQYF
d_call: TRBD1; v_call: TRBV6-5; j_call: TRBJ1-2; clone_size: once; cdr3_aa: CASSYQGQLNYGYTF
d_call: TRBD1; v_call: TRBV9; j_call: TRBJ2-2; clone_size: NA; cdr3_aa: CASTNSGTGTGELFF
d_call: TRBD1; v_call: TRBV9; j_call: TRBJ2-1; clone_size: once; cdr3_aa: CASSVAGDSDNEQFF
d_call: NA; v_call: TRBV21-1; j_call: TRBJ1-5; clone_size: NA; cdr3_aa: CASSLTDNQPQHF
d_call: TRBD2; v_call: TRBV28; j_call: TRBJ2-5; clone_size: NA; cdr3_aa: CASSLHSGGAYGETQYF
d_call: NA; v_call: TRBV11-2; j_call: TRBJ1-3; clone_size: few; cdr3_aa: CASSYSGGNTIYF
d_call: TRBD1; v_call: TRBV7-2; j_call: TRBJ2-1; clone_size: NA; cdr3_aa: CASSLAGDSEQFF
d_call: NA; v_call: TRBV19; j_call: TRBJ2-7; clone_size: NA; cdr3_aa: CASSQGTSYEQYF
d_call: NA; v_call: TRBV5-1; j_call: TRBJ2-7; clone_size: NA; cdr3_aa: CASSLTVEVYEQYF
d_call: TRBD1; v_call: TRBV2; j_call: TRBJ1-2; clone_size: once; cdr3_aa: CASKRDRALYGYTF
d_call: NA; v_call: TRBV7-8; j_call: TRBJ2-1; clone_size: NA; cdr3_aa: CASSSQTGLSYNEQFF
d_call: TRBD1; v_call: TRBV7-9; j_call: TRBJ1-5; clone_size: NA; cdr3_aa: CASSWAPLRQGEQPQHF
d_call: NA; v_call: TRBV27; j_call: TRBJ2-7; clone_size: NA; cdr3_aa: CASSFRGSEQYF
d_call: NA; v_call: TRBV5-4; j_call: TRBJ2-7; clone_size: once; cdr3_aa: CASSLDSYYEQYF
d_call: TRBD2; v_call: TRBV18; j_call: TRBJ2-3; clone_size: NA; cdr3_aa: CASSPLSGGRRDTQYF
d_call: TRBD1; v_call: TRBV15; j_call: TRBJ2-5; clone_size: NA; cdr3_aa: CATSREGQLQETQYF
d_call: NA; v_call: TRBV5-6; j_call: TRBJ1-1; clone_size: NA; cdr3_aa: CASSFERTRNTEAFF
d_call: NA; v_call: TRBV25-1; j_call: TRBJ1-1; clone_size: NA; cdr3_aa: CASSESGENTEAFF
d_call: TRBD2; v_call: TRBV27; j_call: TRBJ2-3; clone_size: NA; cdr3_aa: CASNRLAGEQDTQYF
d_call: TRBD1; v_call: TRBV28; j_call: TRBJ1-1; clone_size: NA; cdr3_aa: CASSTRDSSTNTEAFF
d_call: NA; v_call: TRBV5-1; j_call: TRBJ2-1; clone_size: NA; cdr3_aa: CASSLAGLRSYNEQFF
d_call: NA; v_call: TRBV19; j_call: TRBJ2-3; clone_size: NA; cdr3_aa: CASSPREGTQYF
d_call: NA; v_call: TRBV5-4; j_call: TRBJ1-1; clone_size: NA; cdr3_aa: CASSLHRGEGLNTEAFF
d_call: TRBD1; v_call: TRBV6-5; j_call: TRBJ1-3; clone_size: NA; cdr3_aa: CASKKGAWSTIYF
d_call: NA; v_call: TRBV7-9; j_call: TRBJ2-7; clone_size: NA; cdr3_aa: CASSLTAPYEQYF
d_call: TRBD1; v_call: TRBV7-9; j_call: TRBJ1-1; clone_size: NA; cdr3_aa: CASNKQGGNTEAFF